This T cell receptor (beta chain) was sequenced in a study of T cell changes during pregnancy in multiple sclerosis. Between the trimmed V and J ends, which lost 4 bases and 9 bases, there was a span of 8 bases. The CDR3 is 11 residues long. Germline CDR1 reads SGHDT; CDR2 reads YYEEEE. This clone is a singleton in its sample. Some clones are missing from TCRdb's copy, which holds only in-frame ones; the method was immunoSEQ multiplex PCR. This table holds about 40,000 clones, over 80% found once. This rearrangement joins TRBV5-6 to TRBJ2-4; no clear D gene. The source material was CD4+ T cells from peripheral blood mononuclear cells, sampled in the third trimester of pregnancy. The sequence was collected from a female donor in good health, enrolled as a control in a pregnancy study. CDR3 protein: CASSRSSIQYF. The CDR3 DNA sequence: TGTGCCAGCAGCCGCAGTTCCATTCAGTACTTC.